This passage covers 17 T cell receptor beta chains from one sample sequenced in a study of cytomegalovirus exposure and HLA in healthy donors. The PCR was carried out with 60 Vbeta primers and 13 Jbeta primers. The protocol was immunoSEQ multiplex PCR, while the TCRdb copy is restricted to in-frame clones and leaves out a portion. The table includes fewer than 150,000 clones, over 65% detected once. The material sequenced was PBMCs. These receptors all come from a woman aged 45 to 65 in good health and CMV-seropositive.

The V and J genes are TRBV7-3 and TRBJ2-2; 8 bases match TRBD1. The CDR3 contains 15 residues. The V and J ends lost 1 base and 7 bases, in that order; junction bases with no gene match: 5. CDR1 is SGHTA, CDR2 FQGTGA, per germline. CDR3 in DNA: TGTGCCAGCAGCTTAATTGGGACAGGCAGCGGGGAGCTGTTTTTT. It codes for CASSLIGTGSGELFF. The full variable domain, completed using reference TRBV7-3 and TRBJ2-2, is GAGVSQTPSNKVTEKGKYVELRCDPISGHTALYWYRQSLGQGPEFLIYFQGTGAADDSGLPNDRFFAVRPEGSVSTLKIQRTERGDSAVYLCASSLIGTGSGELFFGEGSRLTVL.

This clone occurred once. The rearrangement joins TRBV10-3 to TRBJ1-2; D uncertain. Germline CDR1 is ENHRY and CDR2 is SYGVKD. The V end lost 3 bases, the J end lost 0 bases, and 8 bases lay between the germline ends. The CDR3 loop spans 14 amino acids. CDR3 in DNA: TGTGCCATCAGTGATTACAATGCTAACTATGGCTACACCTTC. Translated: CAISDYNANYGYTF.

The chain recombines TRBV4-2 with TRBJ1-1; unclear D gene. Germline assignment: CDR1 LGHNA and CDR2 YNFKEQ. CDR3 length: 15 residues. V was shortened by 5 bases and J by 3 bases, with 16 bases between the two germline ends. In nucleotides, the CDR3 is TGTGCCAGCAGCTCCGCCCTATTAGATGACACTGAAGCTTTCTTT. Translation: CASSSALLDDTEAFF.

This clone was recorded only once. The CDR3 is CASSRNGGRLSYGYTF. In DNA form, the CDR3 reads TGTGCCAGTAGTCGTAATGGCGGGCGACTCTCTTATGGCTACACCTTC. The gene calls are TRBV19 and TRBJ1-2, with D unresolved. This CDR3 spans 16 amino acids. Trimming took 5 bases from V and 5 from J, leaving 21 bases between them. Per the germline V gene, CDR1 is LNHDA and CDR2 is SQIVND (reference sequence).

This chain links TRBV6-1 with TRBJ2-3; TRBD2 matches at 13 bases. Germline CDR1 and CDR2: MNHNS and SASEGT. Trimming removed 1 base from V and 8 bases from J; junction bases left unmatched: 15. The CDR3 covers 19 residues. CDR3 sequence (DNA): TGTGCCAGCAGTGAAGAAATCTGGACTAGCGGGAGCACGAGGGGTACGCAGTATTTT. Translating gives CASSEEIWTSGSTRGTQYF.

In this sample, this clone turned up a few times. The chain employs TRBV6-1 and TRBJ2-7; TRBD2 aligns across 8 bases. The CDR3 is 15 residues long. The V segment lost 1 base and the J segment 3 bases; nucleotides outside the gene matches: 5. Germline CDR1 is MNHNS and CDR2 is SASEGT. CDR3 coding DNA: TGTGCCAGCAGTGAAGTACTAGCGGAAGGCTACGAGCAGTACTTC. This encodes CASSEVLAEGYEQYF.

This chain connects TRBV9 to TRBJ1-1; possible D gene TRBD1, 5 bases. This CDR3 is 14 amino acids long. Germline assignment: CDR1 SGDLS and CDR2 YYNGEE. V was pared by 6 bases and J by 1 base, with 13 bases between. CDR3 DNA sequence: TGTGCCAGCAACCGGGGGGTGGCGAACACTGAAGCTTTCTTT. It codes for CASNRGVANTEAFF.

This chain links TRBV5-8 with TRBJ2-1; 13 nucleotides line up with TRBD2. Germline CDR1 SGHTS, CDR2 YDEGEE. The CDR3 covers 16 residues. J lost 6 bases, V lost 4 bases, and 7 bases had no gene match. CDR3 sequence (DNA): TGTGCCAGCAGCCTACCCGGGACTAGCGGGATCAATGAGCAGTTCTTC. Its protein product is CASSLPGTSGINEQFF.

The rearrangement joins TRBV30 to TRBJ2-3; 11 bases agree with TRBD2. Germline V gene lookup returns CDR1 GTSNPN and CDR2 SVGIG (reference sequence). The trim removed 0 bases at V and 3 bases at J, leaving 2 bases unmatched. CDR3 length: 15 residues. The CDR3 DNA reads TGTGCCTGGAGTGTTGGACTAGCGGGTACAGATACGCAGTATTTT. Residues: CAWSVGLAGTDTQYF.

The gene calls are TRBV5-6 and TRBJ1-1; 7 nucleotides match TRBD1. J was trimmed by 5 bases and V by 4 bases; bases with no gene match: 11. The CDR3 spans 15 residues. Germline-derived CDR1 and CDR2 are SGHDT and YYEEEE. The CDR3 DNA follows: TGTGCCAGCAGCCCGGGCACAGGGGAAGGAACTGAAGCTTTCTTT. Residues: CASSPGTGEGTEAFF. The full variable domain, rest sourced from reference TRBV5-6 and TRBJ1-1, is DAGVTQSPTHLIKTRGQQVTLRCSPKSGHDTVSWYQQALGQGPQFIFQYYEEEERQRGNFPDRFSGHQFPNYSSELNVNALLLGDSALYLCASSPGTGEGTEAFFGQGTRLTVV.

The V gene is TRBV6-4, the J gene TRBJ1-1; TRBD1 matches at 9 bases. V lost 7 bases and J lost 3; bases outside the gene matches: 6. There are 14 residues in the CDR3. Germline V CDR1 and CDR2: MRHNA, SNTAGT. CDR3 loop: CASNRGPADTEAFF. The CDR3, as DNA: TGTGCCAGCAACAGGGGGCCGGCGGACACTGAAGCTTTCTTT.

The chain uses TRBV4-3 and TRBJ2-7; no clear D gene. The germline gives CDR1 LGHNA, CDR2 YSLEER. Trimming took off 0 bases at V and 0 bases at J, with 9 bases between the two ends. The CDR3 sequence is 15 residues long. CDR3 sequence: CASSQDSGGSYEQYF. The DNA for the CDR3 is TGCGCCAGCAGCCAAGATTCTGGCGGCTCCTACGAGCAGTACTTC.

The chain links TRBV19 to TRBJ2-5; TRBD2 might be the D (5 bases). Germline V gene sequence: CDR1 LNHDA, CDR2 SQIVND (reference sequence). Between the trimmed V and J ends, which lost 6 bases and 5 bases, there was a span of 16 bases. CDR3 length: 14 amino acids. CDR3 amino acids: CASRPTKPGETQYF. CDR3 nucleotides: TGTGCCAGTAGGCCAACAAAACCGGGGGAGACCCAGTACTTC.

The chain recombines TRBV5-1 with TRBJ2-1, with a weak D call TRBD1 (7 bases). Per germline, CDR1 SGHRS and CDR2 YFSETQ. V was clipped by 3 bases and J by 1 base, with 23 bases between them. This CDR3 spans 19 amino acids. The CDR3 spells CASSSHTTSRDSSYNEQFF. CDR3 in DNA: TGCGCCAGCAGCTCGCATACCACATCGCGGGACAGTTCCTACAATGAGCAGTTCTTC.

The chain links TRBV2 to TRBJ2-7, with D uncertain. V lost 2 bases and J 3 bases, leaving 5 bases between the germline ends. This CDR3 spans 12 amino acids. Germline V gives CDR1 SNHLY, CDR2 FYNNEI. The chain's CDR3 is CASSESVYEQYF. As DNA, the CDR3 is TGTGCCAGCAGTGAATCGGTCTACGAGCAGTACTTC.

This clone has only one observation. The J gene is TRBJ2-7, the V gene TRBV7-9, with a weak D call TRBD1 (5 bases). The V and J ends lost 1 base and 5 bases respectively, with 18 bases between them. Germline loops: CDR1 SEHNR, CDR2 FQNEAQ (reference sequence). This CDR3 contains 16 residues. The CDR3, as DNA: TGTGCCAGCAGCTTAGACCGAGATTCAGGGCTTGACGAGCAGTACTTC. This encodes CASSLDRDSGLDEQYF. The complete variable domain, with remaining parts taken from reference TRBV7-9 and TRBJ2-7, reads DTGVSQNPRHKITKRGQNVTFRCDPISEHNRLYWYRQTLGQGPEFLTYFQNEAQLEKSRLLSDRFSAERPKGSFSTLEIQRTEQGDSAMYLCASSLDRDSGLDEQYFGPGTRLTVT.

This chain uses TRBV7-2 with TRBJ2-7, with 9 bases aligning to TRBD1. The ends lost 7 bases at V and 6 bases at J; junction bases unmatched: 13. Germline loops: CDR1 SGHTA, CDR2 FQGNSA. This CDR3 spans 15 amino acids. DNA of the CDR3: TGTGCCAGCACCGTAAGCGGGACAGGGACTCTCGAGCAGTACTTC. Protein: CASTVSGTGTLEQYF.